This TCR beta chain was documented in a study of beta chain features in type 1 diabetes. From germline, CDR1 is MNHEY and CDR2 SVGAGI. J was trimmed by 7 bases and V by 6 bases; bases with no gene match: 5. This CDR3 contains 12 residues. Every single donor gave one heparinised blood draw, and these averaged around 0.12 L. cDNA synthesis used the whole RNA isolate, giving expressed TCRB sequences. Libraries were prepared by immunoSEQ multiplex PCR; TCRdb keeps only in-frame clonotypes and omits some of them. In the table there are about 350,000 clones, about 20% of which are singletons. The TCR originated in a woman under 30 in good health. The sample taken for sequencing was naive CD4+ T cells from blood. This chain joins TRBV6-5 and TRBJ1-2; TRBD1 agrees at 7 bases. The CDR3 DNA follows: TGTGCCAGCAGGGGCCCAGGGGGTGGCTACACCTTC. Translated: CASRGPGGGYTF.